These T cell receptor beta chains were read from a single sample in a study of T cells in Graves' hyperthyroidism and ophthalmopathy. TCRdb reanalysed the multiplex PCR reads using MiXCR and keeps one entry per CDR3 protein. The sample has about 540,000 distinct CDR3 sequences, about 45% seen once. The sequencing sample was made of peripheral blood or thyroid tissue (not recorded which). Receptor source: a woman between 18 and 29 years old with Graves' hyperthyroidism. Each CDR3 is given with its conserved first and last residue. D genes are given only for firm matches. Expanded clones are given a class, and other clones once, few, many or no size at all.

>TRBD2|TRBJ2-7|13|few|TRBV2
TGTGCCAGCAGTGTTGGGAGGGCCGGGGAGCAGTACTTC
CASSVGRAGEQYF
>.|TRBJ1-1|13|few|TRBV7-2
TGTGCCAGCAGCTTAGTTCGGGACAATGAGCAGTTCTTT
CASSLVRDNEQFF
>.|TRBJ2-5|11|.|TRBV29-1
TGCAGCGTTGGGGGGCTGGAGACCCAGTACTTC
CSVGGLETQYF
>.|TRBJ2-1|13|many|TRBV12-5
TGTGCTAGTGCGGCGGTTTCCTACAATGAGCAGTTCTTC
CASAAVSYNEQFF
>.|TRBJ1-1|13|many|TRBV29-1
TGCAGCGTTAACAGGGACTTCGGCACTGAAGCTTTCTTT
CSVNRDFGTEAFF
>.|TRBJ1-1|12|.|TRBV29-1
TGCAGCGTAGGGCAGGGCAAGACTGAAGCTTTCTTT
CSVGQGKTEAFF
>.|TRBJ2-7|13|few|TRBV7-2
TGTGCCAGCAGCTCCCTCCCAACCTACGAGCAGTACTTC
CASSSLPTYEQYF
>.|TRBJ1-2|14|once|TRBV14
TGTGCCAGCAGCCAATCCGGGGCTACCGACGGCTACACCTTC
CASSQSGATDGYTF
>.|TRBJ1-2|16|many|TRBV6-1
TGTGCCAGCAAAAGCTGGCAGGGGCGGGAAAACTATGGCTACACCTTC
CASKSWQGRENYGYTF
>.|TRBJ1-2|14|.|TRBV10-3
TGTGCCATCAGTCCGAGGGGAGGGGGCTATGGCTACACCTTC
CAISPRGGGYGYTF
>.|TRBJ2-1|13|few|TRBV29-1
TGCAGCGTTGTGTACGGGAGCGGCAATGAGCAGTTCTTC
CSVVYGSGNEQFF
>TRBD2|TRBJ2-7|14|.|TRBV25-1
TGTGCCGGCAGACCTAGCGGTCCCTCCTACGAGCAGTACTTC
CAGRPSGPSYEQYF
>.|TRBJ2-2|15|few|TRBV4-1
TGCGCCAGCAGAGATTTACAGGCGAACACCGGGGAGCTGTTTTTT
CASRDLQANTGELFF
>.|TRBJ2-2|17|many|TRBV5-4
TGTGCCAGCAGCCCACCGGCGAGGGGTTCGTACACCGGGGAGCTGTTTTTT
CASSPPARGSYTGELFF
>TRBD1|TRBJ2-7|16|.|TRBV7-9
TGTGCCAGCAGCTCTTCCGGGACAGGGGTTACCCGCGAGCAGTACTTC
CASSSSGTGVTREQYF
>.|TRBJ1-6|15|.|TRBV10-3
TGTGCTAGCTCCGGGGCGCGGACCTATAATTCACCCCTCCACTTT
CASSGARTYNSPLHF
>.|TRBJ1-1|15|.|TRBV15
TGTGCCACCAGCAGAGATTTGCCCGGGAACACTGAAGCTTTCTTT
CATSRDLPGNTEAFF
>TRBD2|TRBJ2-7|16|.|TRBV12-3/TRBV12-4
TGTGCCAACAGTCTCGGACTGAAAGCGGGATCCTACGAGCAGTACTTC
CANSLGLKAGSYEQYF
>.|TRBJ1-1|12|.|TRBV24-1
TGTGCCACCAGTGATTCCGTGGAGGGAGCTTTCTTT
CATSDSVEGAFF
>TRBD1|TRBJ2-6|16|many|TRBV7-9
TGTGCCAGCAGACCGACAGGGGGCTCTGGGGCCAACGTCCTGACTTTC
CASRPTGGSGANVLTF
>TRBD1|TRBJ2-7|13|many|TRBV27
TGTGCCAGTTGGACAGGGCCGGCCTACGAGCAGTACTTC
CASWTGPAYEQYF
>.|TRBJ2-5|13|few|TRBV18
TGTGCCAGCTCACCAGTCAGCCGGGAGACCCAGTACTTC
CASSPVSRETQYF
>TRBD2|TRBJ2-7|15|many|TRBV7-2
TGTGCCAGCAGTGTTACTAGCGGGAGCTCCTACGAGCAGTACTTC
CASSVTSGSSYEQYF
>.|TRBJ1-5|13|many|TRBV7-9
TGTGCCAGCAGCTGGGGGACTAATCAGCCCCAGCATTTT
CASSWGTNQPQHF
>.|TRBJ1-1|17|many|TRBV7-8
TGTGCCAGCAGCTTAGCTCCAGGGAGGGCTATGAACACTGAAGCTTTCTTT
CASSLAPGRAMNTEAFF
>.|TRBJ2-5|13|few|TRBV20-1
TGCAGTGCTAGAGGGGACTTCCAAGAGACCCAGTACTTC
CSARGDFQETQYF